This record looks at one TCR beta chain sequence and its context. This clonotype was seen a few times. The antigen it recognizes is unknown. Qualities for individual bases were not recorded, and no much larger clone is one base off. This sample's time point label indicates: persistent/refractory GD, antithyroid drugs over 5 years with positive TRAb. For both TCR sequencing and RNA sequencing, RNA was extracted from PBMCs in TRIzol. The diagnosis of Graves' disease followed American Thyroid Association guidelines. Patients were recruited from an endocrinology department in Xi'an, China. Each patient gave approximately 9.7 milliliters of peripheral blood, collected in an EDTA anticoagulant tube. Ficoll Paque Plus density gradient separation was used to isolate PBMCs, and no further T cell sorting was performed. An Agilent 2100 Bioanalyzer and agarose gel were used to check RNA quality, and a NanoDrop 2000 was used to measure RNA concentration.

The data stem from a study of regulatory T cells in long-lasting Graves disease (dated by TCRdb to about 2021). About the investigation overall: Persistent Graves' disease meant more than 5 years of antithyroid drug treatment with TSH receptor autoantibodies that stayed positive. The study was conducted in China and was registered as a clinical trial. Patients with persistent Graves' disease were compared with patients with newly diagnosed Graves' disease using TCR sequencing and RNA sequencing of peripheral blood. Antithyroid drugs had been taken for approximately 9.5 years on average by persistent Graves' disease patients in the clinical cohort. TCR sequencing covered roughly 13 persistent and some 20 newly diagnosed Graves' disease patients, about 35 samples in total.

Libraries were made using multiplex PCR. The data were produced on an Illumina HiSeq 4000. To build TCR beta libraries, CDR3 regions were amplified by Arm-PCR using iRepertoire HTBI primers. Before sequencing, the PCR products underwent gel purification. On the study's bioinformatics: Across samples, around 58 TRBV and approximately 15 TRBJ segments were identified and used for gene usage analysis of CDR3 amino acid clonotypes. COPE and FqMerger were used to merge the filtered high-quality paired reads into contigs. BLAST was used to align contigs to the IMGT TRBV, TRBD and TRBJ reference genes, and CDR3 was defined following IMGT. Any clonotype with a frequency above 0.1% was classified as a highly expanded clone. Shannon entropy served as the measure of repertoire diversity, while the Gini coefficient captured V-J evenness. Clonotypes shared by more than one individual were considered public. TCRdb cleaned the public reads at Q25 with fastp, built clones with MiXCR and kept in-frame beta chains. Entries are consolidated by CDR3 protein sequence, retaining the most common genes and DNA. The authors' filters were not applied to this entry. In all, the sample holds about 340,000 distinct CDR3 sequences, and roughly a fifth of those were seen once. Just under 30% of the sample comes from the top ten.

The germline V gene yields SGHRS for CDR1 and YFSETQ for CDR2. Spanning cysteine to phenylalanine, the CDR3 consists of 14 amino acids. CDR3 DNA only is kept here, 42 bases in frame from base 1. Relative to germline, V is missing 0 bases and J is missing 6 bases, with 2 bases of the junction outside any gene match. The full study reports these points: As a limitation, the authors acknowledged that the small sample size may reduce accuracy. Patients with persistent disease shared more public clonotypes (approximately 2,500) than newly diagnosed patients did (around 1,000). Persistent disease showed preferential use of TRBV28, TRBJ1-2 and TRBJ2-5, whereas newly diagnosed disease favored TRBV20-1 and TRBJ2-1. Sequencing and analysis were restricted to the TCR beta chain. The study examined only peripheral blood because the primary lesion, thyroid tissue, could not be accessed. Compared with newly diagnosed patients, patients with persistent Graves' disease had lower TCR Shannon entropy and fewer highly expanded clones, which suggests clonal expansion.

The rearrangement joined TRBV5-1 to TRBJ2-7; 11 central bases correspond to TRBD1. This material consisted of peripheral blood mononuclear cells (PBMCs), taken when the disease was refractory, from a patient treated with antithyroid drugs. The clonotype comes from a female donor with Graves disease. The nucleotide sequence reads as follows: TGCGCCAGCAGCTTGGGGGACAGGGGGTCCGAGCAGTACTTC. Its protein reads: CASSLGDRGSEQYF. Where the CDR3 stops, the reference TRBV5-1 and TRBJ2-7 genes take over; the full variable domain is KAGVTQTPRYLIKTRGQQVTLSCSPISGHRSVSWYQQTPGQGLQFLFEYFSETQRNKGNFPGRFSGRQFSNSRSEMNVSTLELGDSALYLCASSLGDRGSEQYFGPGTRLTVT.